These T cell receptor beta chains were read from a single sample in a study of T cells after yellow fever vaccination. TCRdb passed the 5' RACE reads through MiXCR, listing each CDR3 protein once. The sample has about 330,000 distinct CDR3 sequences, 6.8% seen once; the top ten hold around 17%. The material was PBMCs, obtained about 49 days after the first yellow fever vaccination. The receptor set was obtained from a man aged 18-30 years who received the YFV17D yellow fever vaccine. The CDR3 runs from the conserved cysteine through the conserved F or W. The D gene is left open where the match is weak. Not all rows give a size; the values are once, few, many and, for expanded clones, a class.

j_call: TRBJ1-1; clone_size: NA; d_call: NA; v_call: TRBV20-1; cdr3_nt: TGCAGTGCTAGAGATCTCCGTACAGCGAACACTGAAGCTTTCTTT; cdr3_aa: CSARDLRTANTEAFF
j_call: TRBJ1-5; clone_size: NA; d_call: TRBD1; v_call: TRBV12-3/TRBV12-4; cdr3_nt: TGTGCCAGCAGTGGGACAGAGGCACAGCCCCAGCATTTT; cdr3_aa: CASSGTEAQPQHF
j_call: TRBJ1-1; clone_size: many; d_call: NA; v_call: TRBV7-2; cdr3_nt: TGTGCCAGCAGCTTAGCGGGGGTTTTGGACACTGAAGCTTTCTTT; cdr3_aa: CASSLAGVLDTEAFF
j_call: TRBJ2-5; clone_size: many; d_call: NA; v_call: TRBV12-3/TRBV12-4; cdr3_nt: TGTGCCAGCAGTCTCGGGACCCAGGGATCAGAGACCCAGTACTTC; cdr3_aa: CASSLGTQGSETQYF
j_call: TRBJ2-4; clone_size: NA; d_call: NA; v_call: TRBV5-6; cdr3_nt: TGTGCCAGCAGCTTGCAGGGAATGCGCAAAAACATTCAGTACTTC; cdr3_aa: CASSLQGMRKNIQYF
j_call: TRBJ1-1; clone_size: NA; d_call: NA; v_call: TRBV7-9; cdr3_nt: TGTGCCAGCAGCTTATCTGAAGCTTTCTTT; cdr3_aa: CASSLSEAFF
j_call: TRBJ1-1; clone_size: few; d_call: NA; v_call: TRBV12-3/TRBV12-4; cdr3_nt: TGTGCCAGCACCGGTTGGGGGGGACTGAACACTGAAGCTTTCTTT; cdr3_aa: CASTGWGGLNTEAFF
j_call: TRBJ1-4; clone_size: NA; d_call: TRBD1; v_call: TRBV5-1; cdr3_nt: TGCGCCAGCAGAATCGGGACAGCAGAGGCAACTAATGAAAAACTGTTTTTT; cdr3_aa: CASRIGTAEATNEKLFF
j_call: TRBJ2-1; clone_size: many; d_call: NA; v_call: TRBV6-1; cdr3_nt: TGTGCCAGCAGCCCCTTGGGTGCCTCTGGGCAGTTCTTC; cdr3_aa: CASSPLGASGQFF
j_call: TRBJ2-2; clone_size: few; d_call: NA; v_call: TRBV25-1; cdr3_nt: TGTGCCAGCAGTGGTGTTCTAGGAGACACCGGGGAGCTGTTTTTT; cdr3_aa: CASSGVLGDTGELFF
j_call: TRBJ1-5; clone_size: NA; d_call: NA; v_call: TRBV5-1; cdr3_nt: TGCGCCAGCAGCTTGGACAGGGAAGGTCAGCCCCAGCATTTT; cdr3_aa: CASSLDREGQPQHF
j_call: TRBJ1-2; clone_size: few; d_call: NA; v_call: TRBV20-1; cdr3_nt: TGCAGTGGATTCCCCTACCTGGACGGAATTTATAGCTACACCTTC; cdr3_aa: CSGFPYLDGIYSYTF
j_call: TRBJ1-2; clone_size: few; d_call: TRBD1; v_call: TRBV6-1; cdr3_nt: TGTGCCAGCAGGCCCACAGGGGGCTATGGCTACACCTTC; cdr3_aa: CASRPTGGYGYTF
j_call: TRBJ1-5; clone_size: NA; d_call: TRBD1; v_call: TRBV2; cdr3_nt: TGTGCCAGCAGTGACAGAGGGGGCATAGGACAGCCCCAGCATTTT; cdr3_aa: CASSDRGGIGQPQHF
j_call: TRBJ2-7; clone_size: few; d_call: TRBD2; v_call: TRBV18; cdr3_nt: TGTGCCAGCTCACCAACGTCACTAGCGGGGATCGGCGAGCAGTACTTC; cdr3_aa: CASSPTSLAGIGEQYF
j_call: TRBJ1-2; clone_size: few; d_call: NA; v_call: TRBV6-2/TRBV6-3; cdr3_nt: TGTGCCAGCAGCTCAGGGACACGATATGGCTACACCTTC; cdr3_aa: CASSSGTRYGYTF
j_call: TRBJ1-1; clone_size: few; d_call: TRBD1; v_call: TRBV5-1; cdr3_nt: TGCGCCAGCAATCCCGGACAGGGGAGCACTGAAGCTTTCTTT; cdr3_aa: CASNPGQGSTEAFF
j_call: TRBJ2-1; clone_size: NA; d_call: TRBD1; v_call: TRBV19; cdr3_nt: TGTGCCAGTAGTCCCCGCAGGGGGACCACCTACAATGAGCAGTTCTTC; cdr3_aa: CASSPRRGTTYNEQFF
j_call: TRBJ2-1; clone_size: NA; d_call: TRBD2; v_call: TRBV6-5; cdr3_nt: TGTGCCAGCAGTTATAGGCCGGGACTAGCTGGCAATGAGCAGTTCTTC; cdr3_aa: CASSYRPGLAGNEQFF
j_call: TRBJ2-1; clone_size: NA; d_call: TRBD1; v_call: TRBV10-3; cdr3_nt: TGTGCCATCAGTGCAGGGGGCGGGTACAATGAGCAGTTCTTC; cdr3_aa: CAISAGGGYNEQFF
j_call: TRBJ2-3; clone_size: NA; d_call: NA; v_call: TRBV7-3; cdr3_nt: TGTGCCAGCAGCTTAAGTGCGGGTACGCAGTATTTT; cdr3_aa: CASSLSAGTQYF
j_call: TRBJ2-7; clone_size: many; d_call: NA; v_call: TRBV7-2; cdr3_nt: TGTGCCAGCAGCTTCCAAAGCTCCTACGAGCAGTACTTC; cdr3_aa: CASSFQSSYEQYF
j_call: TRBJ1-1; clone_size: NA; d_call: NA; v_call: TRBV30; cdr3_nt: TGTGCCTGGACTAAGCCTCCCATGAACACTGAAGCTTTCTTT; cdr3_aa: CAWTKPPMNTEAFF
j_call: TRBJ2-1; clone_size: few; d_call: TRBD2; v_call: TRBV4-1; cdr3_nt: TGCGCCAGCACTGGGACTAGCGGGGGGGCTGACTACAATGAGCAGTTCTTC; cdr3_aa: CASTGTSGGADYNEQFF
j_call: TRBJ2-1; clone_size: few; d_call: NA; v_call: TRBV28; cdr3_nt: TGTGCCAGCAGTTTGTCGGTTCTGGGATACAATGAGCAGTTCTTC; cdr3_aa: CASSLSVLGYNEQFF
j_call: TRBJ2-1; clone_size: few; d_call: NA; v_call: TRBV7-2; cdr3_nt: TGTGCCAGCGGCCGGGGACTCCTCCCAAATGAGCAGTTCTTC; cdr3_aa: CASGRGLLPNEQFF
j_call: TRBJ2-3; clone_size: few; d_call: NA; v_call: TRBV11-3; cdr3_nt: TGTGCCAGCAGCCCGGACTTCCAAACAGATACGCAGTATTTT; cdr3_aa: CASSPDFQTDTQYF
j_call: TRBJ1-4; clone_size: few; d_call: NA; v_call: TRBV2; cdr3_nt: TGTGCCAGCACAAGGGGTCGAGAAAAACTGTTTTTT; cdr3_aa: CASTRGREKLFF
j_call: TRBJ2-3; clone_size: NA; d_call: TRBD2; v_call: TRBV4-3; cdr3_nt: TGCGCCAGCAGCCAAGAGATAGCGGGGGGCCTTATATCACCCACAGATACGCAGTATTTT; cdr3_aa: CASSQEIAGGLISPTDTQYF
j_call: TRBJ1-3; clone_size: NA; d_call: NA; v_call: TRBV7-2; cdr3_nt: TGTGCCAGCAGCTTGGAGGCAGGGGTCTCTGGAAACACCATATATTTT; cdr3_aa: CASSLEAGVSGNTIYF
j_call: TRBJ2-3; clone_size: few; d_call: NA; v_call: TRBV18; cdr3_nt: TGTGCCAGCTCACCCCGGTTGACAGCGCAGGGAGATACGCAGTATTTT; cdr3_aa: CASSPRLTAQGDTQYF